These T cell receptor beta chains were read from a single sample in a study of blood T cells in healthy people across ages. MiXCR, applied by TCRdb to the 5' RACE reads, yields one record per CDR3 protein. The data contain some 1.7 million distinct CDR3 sequences, roughly 30% of them singletons. Source material: blood. These receptors were collected from a woman in her thirties in good health. The CDR3 runs from the conserved cysteine through the conserved F or W. Fields, in order: CDR3 length, V gene, J gene, CDR3 protein.

>15|TRBV7-2|TRBJ2-5
CASSSEGLAVETQYF
>15|TRBV5-1|TRBJ2-1
CASSWGSQPYNEQFF
>16|TRBV12-3/TRBV12-4|TRBJ1-2
CASSPQQGLTNYGYTF
>13|TRBV5-6|TRBJ2-1
CASSLLQTIPQFF
>13|TRBV12-3/TRBV12-4|TRBJ2-2
CASRGLGSGELFF
>14|TRBV5-1|TRBJ2-3
CVSSVRGDTDSQYF
>17|TRBV9|TRBJ2-3
CASSETDGLAFPDTQYF
>15|TRBV5-1|TRBJ2-1
CASSLPGKGGDEQFF
>18|TRBV10-3|TRBJ2-1
CAISESGSPGLAYNEQFF
>15|TRBV9|TRBJ1-4
CASSVGSATNEKLFF
>15|TRBV28|TRBJ2-6
CASSPGGTGVNVLTF
>13|TRBV6-6|TRBJ2-1
CAGSRESYNEQFF
>15|TRBV5-5|TRBJ2-2
CASSWGRGQAGELFF
>16|TRBV4-1|TRBJ2-3
CASSQGGQGNTDTQYF
>16|TRBV7-2|TRBJ2-6
CASSSRPSSGANVLTF
>15|TRBV6-1|TRBJ2-7
CASSEVGGSGYEQYF
>12|TRBV7-2|TRBJ2-5
CAGGTSAETQYF
>15|TRBV12-3/TRBV12-4|TRBJ2-7
CAISRRGAQGYEQYF
>14|TRBV20-1|TRBJ1-2
CSAPSQQGASGYTF
>12|TRBV7-2|TRBJ2-1
CASSLTAYEQFF
>17|TRBV7-3|TRBJ2-3
CASSPGVLAGGTDTQYF
>15|TRBV20-1|TRBJ2-7
CSARDLAQGYYEQYF
>15|TRBV12-3/TRBV12-4|-
CASSFGGGGPYEQYF
>13|TRBV30|TRBJ1-1
CAWTDGDFTEAFF
>19|TRBV20-1|TRBJ2-7
CSARRPSGLAGVFGYEQYF
>13|TRBV25-1|TRBJ2-5
CACTITGKETQYF
>15|TRBV9|TRBJ2-1
CASSVEDRAYNEQFF